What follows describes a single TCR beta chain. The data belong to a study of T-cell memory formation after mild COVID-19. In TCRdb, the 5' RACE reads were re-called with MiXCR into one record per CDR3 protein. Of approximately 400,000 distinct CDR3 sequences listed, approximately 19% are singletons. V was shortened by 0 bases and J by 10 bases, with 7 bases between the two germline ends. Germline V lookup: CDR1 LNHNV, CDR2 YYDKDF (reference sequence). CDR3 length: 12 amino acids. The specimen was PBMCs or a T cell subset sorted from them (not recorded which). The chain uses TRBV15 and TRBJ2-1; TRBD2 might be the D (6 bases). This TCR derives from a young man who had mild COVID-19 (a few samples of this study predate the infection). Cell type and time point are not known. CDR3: CATSREGREQFF. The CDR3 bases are TGTGCCACCAGCAGAGAGGGGAGGGAGCAGTTCTTC.